These T cell receptor beta chains were read from a single sample in a study of pediatric ulcerative colitis. Sequencing was performed with immunoSEQ multiplex PCR; in TCRdb, only in-frame clones are kept and a portion is missing. This sample yields 45,000 to 55,000 clones, of which more than 60% are seen a single time; less than 4.5% belongs to the top ten. The sample was gut tissue. The receptors originated from a girl between 10 and 17 years old with moderate ulcerative colitis. Each CDR3 is given with its conserved first and last residue. A D gene is named only where the DNA matches it firmly. Clone size is not always given. Where it is, it says once, few, many or a class for expanded clones.

j_call clone_size d_call v_call cdr3_nt cdr3_aa
TRBJ1-2 few - TRBV18 TGTGCCAGCTCACCACCGACTGAGGCTGTCTATGCGGGCTACACCTTC CASSPPTEAVYAGYTF
TRBJ2-7 once - TRBV27 TGTGCCAGCAGTTTACAGGGAAGGCGGGACAGTCTTTACGAGCAGTACTTC CASSLQGRRDSLYEQYF
TRBJ1-4 - TRBD1 TRBV6-1 TGTGCCAGCAGTGAAGGGACAGGGGTTGAAAAACTGTTTTTT CASSEGTGVEKLFF
TRBJ2-7 - TRBD1 TRBV18 TGTGCCAGCTCACCCATACGGACAGGAGAGTTTTACGAGCAGTACTTC CASSPIRTGEFYEQYF
TRBJ2-6 - TRBD2 TRBV19 TGTGCCAGTAGTATGGGGGGGACTGGGGCCAACGTCCTGACTTTC CASSMGGTGANVLTF
TRBJ1-6 - - TRBV30 TGTGCCTGGTGTAGAATTGTAAATTCACCCCTCCACTTT CAWCRIVNSPLHF
TRBJ2-7 - TRBD1 TRBV30 TGTGCCTGGAGTGGACAGGGGTACGAGCAGTACTTC CAWSGQGYEQYF
TRBJ2-5 - - TRBV7-9 TGTGCCAGCAGTATGGACGGGGAAGAGACCCAGTACTTC CASSMDGEETQYF
TRBJ2-7 - TRBD1 TRBV5-6 TGTGCCAGCAGCTTGGGCGGGACAGGGGACCGGTACGAGCAGTACTTC CASSLGGTGDRYEQYF
TRBJ1-5 - - TRBV5-5 TGTGCCAGCAGCTGGGAGACAGGCTCACGGCCCCAGCATTTT CASSWETGSRPQHF
TRBJ1-2 once - TRBV29-1 TGCAGCGTTGAAGATACGCAAAGGGGGGGCTACACCTTC CSVEDTQRGGYTF
TRBJ1-2 - TRBD1 TRBV28 TGTGCCAGCAAAAACCCCGACAGGGGGCCTCTTGGCTACACCTTC CASKNPDRGPLGYTF
TRBJ2-7 - TRBD1 TRBV2 TGTGCCAGCACGGGACAGGCCTACGAGCAGTACTTC CASTGQAYEQYF
TRBJ1-2 - - TRBV5-6 TGTGCCAGCAGCTTAGGGGTTTATCATGATGGCTACACCTTC CASSLGVYHDGYTF
TRBJ1-2 few TRBD1 TRBV5-5 TGTGCCAGCAGCCCAGCCCCGGGACAGGGAGGATTGACGTTTGGCTACACCTTC CASSPAPGQGGLTFGYTF
TRBJ2-5 - - TRBV20-1 TGCAGTGCCAGTCCCCGAGAGACCCAGTACTTC CSASPRETQYF
TRBJ2-7 - TRBD1 TRBV7-3 TGTGCCAGCAGCGCGACCGGGACCACAGGGGGAGCCGAGCAGTACTTC CASSATGTTGGAEQYF
TRBJ2-7 - - TRBV11-2 TGTGCCAGCAGCTTTGAAGGTCAGGCGGTGTACGAGCAGTACTTC CASSFEGQAVYEQYF
TRBJ2-1 - TRBD2 TRBV5-6 TGTGCTAGCAGCTTTAAGACTAGCGGGGGCAATTACAATGAGCAGTTCTTC CASSFKTSGGNYNEQFF
TRBJ1-1 - - TRBV7-9 TGTGCCAGCAGCGCGGACAGTTGGGGCACTGAAGCTTTCTTT CASSADSWGTEAFF
TRBJ1-2 - - TRBV4-2 TGTGCCAGCAGCCAAGAAAGGGACACCAACCTCTATGGCTACACCTTC CASSQERDTNLYGYTF
TRBJ2-1 - TRBD2 TRBV9 TGTGCCAGCAGCGTAGCGGGGGGGGTCAATGAGCAGTTCTTC CASSVAGGVNEQFF
TRBJ2-3 - - TRBV28 - CASSTSTSGSGIDTQYF
TRBJ2-1 - TRBD1 TRBV6-4 TGTGCCAGCAGCCCCTACAGGGGGCTGAACTGGAATGAGCAGTTCTTC CASSPYRGLNWNEQFF
TRBJ1-1 - TRBD1 TRBV29-1 TGCAGCGTTTGGGACAGGGTGGGCACTGAAGCTTTCTTT CSVWDRVGTEAFF
TRBJ2-7 - - TRBV11-2 TGTGCCAGCAGCCAAAACTCGGTAGGCGAGCAGTACTTC CASSQNSVGEQYF